What follows is one T cell receptor (beta chain) and its context. Here immunoSEQ multiplex PCR was the method, and the copy in TCRdb shows in-frame clones only, minus some. This sample has 80,000 to 100,000 clones; more than 85% occur once, and the top ten carry under 8.5%. This entry is derived from a study of T cell responses to AZD1222 COVID-19 vaccine. Germline CDR1 and CDR2: MNHNS and SASEGT. The CDR3 is made up of 16 amino acids. With 2 bases clipped from V and 12 bases from J, the junction kept 16 bases outside the gene matches. Sample: peripheral blood, taken on day 0 of AZD1222 vaccination. The rearrangement joins TRBV6-1 to TRBJ2-1; 7 bases are shared with TRBD1. The source is an adult in good health. The chain's CDR3 is CASSEFSRDSAYLQFF. CDR3 bases: TGTGCCAGCAGTGAATTTAGTCGGGACAGTGCTTATCTGCAGTTCTTC.